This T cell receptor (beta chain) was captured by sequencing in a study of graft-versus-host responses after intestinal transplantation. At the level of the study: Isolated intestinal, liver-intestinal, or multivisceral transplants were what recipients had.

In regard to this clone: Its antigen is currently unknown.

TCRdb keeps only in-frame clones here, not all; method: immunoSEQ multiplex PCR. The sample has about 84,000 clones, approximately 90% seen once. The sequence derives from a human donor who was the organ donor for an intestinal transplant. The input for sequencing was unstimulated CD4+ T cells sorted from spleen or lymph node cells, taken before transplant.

CDR3 sequence reads: CASSSRESSYNEQFF. The CDR3 nucleotides are TGCGCCAGCAGCTCGCGGGAGAGCTCCTACAATGAGCAGTTCTTC. The V gene is TRBV5-1, the J gene TRBJ2-1; 7 positions match TRBD2. The germline V gene has CDR1 SGHRS and CDR2 YFSETQ. The CDR3 contains 15 residues. Germline trimming cut 3 bases from V and 0 bases from J; bases unmatched to any gene: 3.